This T cell receptor (beta chain) was recorded in a study of post-analysis software for immune sequencing data (dated by TCRdb to about 2015). The study in broad terms: Disease courses on record covered relapsing-remitting, secondary progressive and progressive-relapsing multiple sclerosis, though some patients had no subtype annotation. Patient repertoires were compared against ten to eleven previously published healthy control repertoires from donors aged about 6 to 27 years. A subset of samples was prepared in parallel using single-end sample barcoding, then pooled and co-amplified after Illumina adapter ligation. Findings and caveats that apply to the study as a whole: When samples were clustered directly using the F measure, samples prepared in the same batch co-clustered strongly, which prompted a batch-effect correction. The control group was slightly older than the multiple sclerosis patient group. Compared with controls, multiple sclerosis patients had significantly lower normalized Chao1 diversity, a finding suggesting substantial peripheral T-cell clonal expansion.

The method behind the library was PCR. Reads for this sample came from an Illumina HiSeq 2500. Unique molecular identifiers were incorporated into TCR beta cDNA libraries to reduce PCR and sequencing biases. Every 1 to 10 million input T cells yielded roughly 500,000 cDNA molecules, meaning each molecule approximated one T cell. Patient libraries were prepared and sequenced with the same protocol used for the earlier healthy control dataset. Samples belonging to the same batch were prepared together, multiplexed and sequenced on a shared HiSeq lane. The source study handled its data this way. MIGEC was used to process the raw barcoded reads, and molecular identifier groups with only a single read were discarded before consensus assembly and CDR3 extraction. Clonotype tables were post-analysed with VDJtools, normalizing diversity by down-sampling all datasets to the smallest sample size. Repertoire overlap clustering matched CDR3 amino acid but not nucleotide sequences to correct batch-related cross-sample contamination. Through fastp at Q25 and MiXCR, TCRdb rebuilt clones from the public reads, retaining in-frame beta chains. Rows merge per CDR3 protein into single entries with the most common DNA and genes. V and J calls and clone size were set by TCRdb, not the authors. The sample table lists a few hundred thousand distinct CDR3 sequences, around 40% of them with a count of one. Of the sample, 9.5% to 13% falls within the top ten clones.

Turning to this clonotype: The clone's antigen remains unknown. The sample holds no much larger clone one base away, and base qualities are not on file.

TCR beta repertoires were profiled from peripheral blood of over 10 young patients with multiple sclerosis to demonstrate the VDJtools post-analysis software. The patients with multiple sclerosis were children and adolescents between about 6 and 17 years of age. The sequence was collected from a girl aged 10 to 17 with multiple sclerosis. Sequenced: blood.

This receptor carries the CDR3 CASSPPGLAPYEQYF. The DNA sequence is given as TGTGCCAGCAGTCCCCCGGGACTAGCTCCCTACGAGCAGTACTTC. The chain joins TRBV27 to TRBJ2-7, and 9 bases in between align with TRBD2. Germline trimming amounts to 5 bases on V and 2 bases on J, with 7 as the count of junction bases outside the gene matches. Via the germline V gene (reference sequence), CDR1 is MNHEY and CDR2 SMNVEV. The CDR3 runs 15 residues from the cysteine to the phenylalanine. The DNA shown is the 45-base CDR3, in frame from base 1.